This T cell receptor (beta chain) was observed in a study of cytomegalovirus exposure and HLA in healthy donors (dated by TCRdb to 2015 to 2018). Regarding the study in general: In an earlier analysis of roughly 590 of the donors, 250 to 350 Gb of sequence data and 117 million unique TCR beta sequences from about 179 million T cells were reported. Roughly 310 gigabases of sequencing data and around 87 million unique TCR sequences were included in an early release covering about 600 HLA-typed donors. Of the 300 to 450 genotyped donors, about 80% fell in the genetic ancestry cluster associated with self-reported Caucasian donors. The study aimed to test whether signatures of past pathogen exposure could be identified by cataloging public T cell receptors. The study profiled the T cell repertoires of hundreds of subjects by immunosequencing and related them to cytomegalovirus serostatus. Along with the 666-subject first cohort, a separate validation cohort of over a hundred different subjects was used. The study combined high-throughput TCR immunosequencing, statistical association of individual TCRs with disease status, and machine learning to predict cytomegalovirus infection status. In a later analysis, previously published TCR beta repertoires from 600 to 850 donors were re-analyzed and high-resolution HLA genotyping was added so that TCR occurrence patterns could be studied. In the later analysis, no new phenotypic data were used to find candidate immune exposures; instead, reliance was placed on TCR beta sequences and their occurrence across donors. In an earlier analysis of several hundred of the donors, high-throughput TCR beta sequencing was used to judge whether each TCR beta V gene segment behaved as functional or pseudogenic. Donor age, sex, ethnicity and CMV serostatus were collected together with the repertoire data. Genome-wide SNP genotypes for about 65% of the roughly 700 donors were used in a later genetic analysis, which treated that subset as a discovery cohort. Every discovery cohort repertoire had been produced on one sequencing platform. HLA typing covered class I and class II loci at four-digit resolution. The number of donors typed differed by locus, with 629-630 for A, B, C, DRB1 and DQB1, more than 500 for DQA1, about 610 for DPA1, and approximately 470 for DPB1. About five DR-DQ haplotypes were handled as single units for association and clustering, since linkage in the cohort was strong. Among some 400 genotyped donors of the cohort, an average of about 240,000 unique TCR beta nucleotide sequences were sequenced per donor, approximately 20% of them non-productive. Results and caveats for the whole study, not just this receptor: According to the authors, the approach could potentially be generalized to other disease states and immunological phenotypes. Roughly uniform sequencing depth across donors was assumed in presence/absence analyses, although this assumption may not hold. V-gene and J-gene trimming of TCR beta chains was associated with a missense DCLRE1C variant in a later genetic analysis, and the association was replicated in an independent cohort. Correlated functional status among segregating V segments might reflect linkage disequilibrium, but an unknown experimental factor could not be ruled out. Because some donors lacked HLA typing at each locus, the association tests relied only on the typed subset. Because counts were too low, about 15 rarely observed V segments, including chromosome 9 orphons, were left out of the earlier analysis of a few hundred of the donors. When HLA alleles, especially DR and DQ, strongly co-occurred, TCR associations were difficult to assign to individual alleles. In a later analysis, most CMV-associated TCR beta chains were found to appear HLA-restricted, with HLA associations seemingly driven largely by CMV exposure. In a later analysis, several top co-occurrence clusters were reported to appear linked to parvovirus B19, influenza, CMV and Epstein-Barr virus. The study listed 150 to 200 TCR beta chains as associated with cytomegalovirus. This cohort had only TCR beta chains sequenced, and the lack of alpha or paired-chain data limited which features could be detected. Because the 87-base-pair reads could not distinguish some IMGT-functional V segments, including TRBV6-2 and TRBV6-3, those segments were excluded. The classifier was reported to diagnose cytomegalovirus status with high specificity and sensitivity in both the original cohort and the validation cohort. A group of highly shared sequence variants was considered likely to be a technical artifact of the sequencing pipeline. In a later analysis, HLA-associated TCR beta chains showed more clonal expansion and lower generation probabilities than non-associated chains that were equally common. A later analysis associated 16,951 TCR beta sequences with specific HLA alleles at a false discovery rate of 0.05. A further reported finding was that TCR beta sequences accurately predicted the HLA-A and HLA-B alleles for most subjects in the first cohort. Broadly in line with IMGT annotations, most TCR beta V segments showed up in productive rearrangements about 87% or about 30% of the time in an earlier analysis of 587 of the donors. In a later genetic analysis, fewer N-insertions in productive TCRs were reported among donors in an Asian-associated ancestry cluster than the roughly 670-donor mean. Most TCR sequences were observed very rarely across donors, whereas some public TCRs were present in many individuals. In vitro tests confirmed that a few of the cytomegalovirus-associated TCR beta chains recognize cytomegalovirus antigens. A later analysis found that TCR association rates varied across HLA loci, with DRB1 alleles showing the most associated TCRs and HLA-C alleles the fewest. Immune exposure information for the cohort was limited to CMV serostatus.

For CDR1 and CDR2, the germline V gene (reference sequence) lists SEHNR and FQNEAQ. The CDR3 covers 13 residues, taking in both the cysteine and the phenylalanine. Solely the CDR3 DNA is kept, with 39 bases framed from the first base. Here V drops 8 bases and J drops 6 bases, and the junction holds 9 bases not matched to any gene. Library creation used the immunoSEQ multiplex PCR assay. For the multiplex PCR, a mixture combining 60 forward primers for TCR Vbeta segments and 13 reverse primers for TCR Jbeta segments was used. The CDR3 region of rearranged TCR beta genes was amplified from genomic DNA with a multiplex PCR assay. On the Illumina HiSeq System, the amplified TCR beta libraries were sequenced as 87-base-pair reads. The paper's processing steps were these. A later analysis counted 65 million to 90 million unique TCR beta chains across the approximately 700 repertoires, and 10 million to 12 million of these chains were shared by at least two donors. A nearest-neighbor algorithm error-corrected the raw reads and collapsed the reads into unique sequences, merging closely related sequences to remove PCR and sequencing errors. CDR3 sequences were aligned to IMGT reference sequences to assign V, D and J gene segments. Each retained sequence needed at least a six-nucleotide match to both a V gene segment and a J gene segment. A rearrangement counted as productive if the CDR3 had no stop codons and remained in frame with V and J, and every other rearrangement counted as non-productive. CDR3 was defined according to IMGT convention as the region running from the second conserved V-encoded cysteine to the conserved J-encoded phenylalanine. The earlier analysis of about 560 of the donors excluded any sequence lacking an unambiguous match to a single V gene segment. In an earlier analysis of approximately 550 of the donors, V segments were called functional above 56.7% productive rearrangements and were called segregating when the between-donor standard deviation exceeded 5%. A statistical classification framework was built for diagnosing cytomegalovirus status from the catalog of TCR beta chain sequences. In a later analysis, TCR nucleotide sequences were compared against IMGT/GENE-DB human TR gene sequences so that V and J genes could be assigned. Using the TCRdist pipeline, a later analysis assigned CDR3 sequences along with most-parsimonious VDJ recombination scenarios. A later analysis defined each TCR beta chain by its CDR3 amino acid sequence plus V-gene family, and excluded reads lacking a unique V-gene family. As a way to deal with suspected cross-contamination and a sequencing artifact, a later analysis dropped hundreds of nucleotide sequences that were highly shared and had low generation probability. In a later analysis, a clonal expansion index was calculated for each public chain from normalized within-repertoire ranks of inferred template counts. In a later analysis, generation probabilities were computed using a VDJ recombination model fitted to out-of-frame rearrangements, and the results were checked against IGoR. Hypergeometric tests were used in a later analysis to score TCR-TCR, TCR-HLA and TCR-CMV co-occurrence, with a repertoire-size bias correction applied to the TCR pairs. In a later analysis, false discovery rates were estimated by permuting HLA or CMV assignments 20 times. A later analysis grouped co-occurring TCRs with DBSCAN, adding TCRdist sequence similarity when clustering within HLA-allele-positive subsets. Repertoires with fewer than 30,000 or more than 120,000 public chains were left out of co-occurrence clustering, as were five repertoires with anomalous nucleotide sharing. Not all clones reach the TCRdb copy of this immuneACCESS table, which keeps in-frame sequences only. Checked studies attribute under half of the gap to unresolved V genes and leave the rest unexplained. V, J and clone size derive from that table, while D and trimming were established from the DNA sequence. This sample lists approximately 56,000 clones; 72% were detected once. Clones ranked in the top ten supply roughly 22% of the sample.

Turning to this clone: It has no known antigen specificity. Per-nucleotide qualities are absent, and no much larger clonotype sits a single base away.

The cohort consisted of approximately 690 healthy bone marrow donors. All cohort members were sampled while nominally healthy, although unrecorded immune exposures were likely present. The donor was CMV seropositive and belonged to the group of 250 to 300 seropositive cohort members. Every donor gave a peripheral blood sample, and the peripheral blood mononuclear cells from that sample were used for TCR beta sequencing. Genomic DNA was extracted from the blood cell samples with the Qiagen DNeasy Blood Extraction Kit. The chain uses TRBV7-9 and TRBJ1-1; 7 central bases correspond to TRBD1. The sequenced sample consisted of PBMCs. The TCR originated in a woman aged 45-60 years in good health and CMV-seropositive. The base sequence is TGTGCCAGCGGTGGGACAGTCGTCTCTGAAGCTTTCTTT. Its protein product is CASGGTVVSEAFF.